Listed here are 14 T cell receptor beta chains from one sample, sequenced in a study of T cell clones after liver transplantation. The protocol was immunoSEQ multiplex PCR, while the TCRdb copy is restricted to in-frame clones and leaves out a portion. The sample yields tens of thousands of clones, 71% seen once. This material consisted of CD4+ T cells from blood, taken before liver transplant. The receptor set was obtained from a human donor who received a liver transplant.

This chain links TRBV11-2 with TRBJ2-7; weak D call: TRBD1 (5 bases). CDR1 is SGHAT and CDR2 is FQNNGV in the germline V gene. Trimming shortened V by 4 bases and J by 0 bases, and 16 bases separated the two germline ends. This CDR3 region has 16 residues. This CDR3 is CASSSPGQGLSYEQYF. The CDR3, as DNA: TGTGCCAGCAGCTCCCCAGGGCAGGGCCTCTCCTACGAGCAGTACTTC.

The gene calls are TRBV15 and TRBJ1-2; the match to TRBD1 covers 7 bases. The CDR3 extends over 14 amino acids. Germline V gene data show CDR1 as LNHNV and CDR2 as YYDKDF (reference sequence). Unmatched junction bases numbered 8, after V lost 8 bases and J lost 2 bases. The CDR3 nucleotides are TGTGCCACCCAAAGGGACAGTTCAAACTATGGCTACACCTTC. This sequence encodes CATQRDSSNYGYTF.

The rearrangement uses TRBV5-1 and TRBJ2-7; TRBD1 agrees at 9 bases. The germline gives CDR1 SGHRS, CDR2 YFSETQ. The V and J ends lost 0 bases and 3 bases, in that order; junction bases with no gene match: 4. The CDR3 runs 15 residues. CDR3 nucleotides: TGCGCCAGCAGCTTGGCGTCGGGACAGGGCTACGAGCAGTACTTC. Its protein product is CASSLASGQGYEQYF.

This clone was recorded a few times. The V gene is TRBV18, the J gene TRBJ2-2; D possibly corresponds to TRBD1 (5 bases). This CDR3 has 15 residues. Germline values: CDR1 KGHSH, CDR2 LQKENI. V dropped 6 bases and J dropped 5 bases, with 16 bases sitting between them. The CDR3 bases are TGTGCCAGCTCTTCAGAAGGGGCTCGAACCGGGGAGCTGTTTTTT. Encoded protein: CASSSEGARTGELFF.

In its sample, this clone was seen once. The chain uses TRBV6-8 and TRBJ2-5; maybe TRBD2 (6 bases). The germline gives CDR1 MNHGY, CDR2 SAAAGT. V lost 6 bases, J lost 3 bases, and 17 bases lay in between. CDR3 size: 15 residues. DNA for the CDR3: TGTGCCAGCAGATCCTCCGGGACTCGTAAAGAGACCCAGTACTTC. It yields the protein CASRSSGTRKETQYF.

The gene calls are TRBV19 and TRBJ1-4; a weak D match, TRBD1 (5 bases). Germline V gene sequence: CDR1 LNHDA, CDR2 SQIVND (reference sequence). Trimming cost V 3 bases and J 0 bases, with 8 bases left between them. The CDR3 runs to 15 residues. The CDR3 is CASSITGATNEKLFF. The DNA of the CDR3 is TGTGCCAGTAGTATCACGGGGGCAACTAATGAAAAACTGTTTTTT.

This clone was seen more than once but under ten times. The genes are TRBV5-1 and TRBJ2-7; TRBD2 aligns across 15 bases. Germline loops: CDR1 SGHRS, CDR2 YFSETQ. The CDR3 sequence is 15 residues long. V shed 3 bases and J 9 bases; nucleotides not matched to a gene: 7. CDR3 coding DNA: TGCGCCAGCAGCTACGGACTAGCGGGGGGGCCGGGGCAGTACTTC. Its translation: CASSYGLAGGPGQYF.

This chain links TRBV15 with TRBJ1-1, with 11 nucleotides matching TRBD1. This CDR3 contains 14 residues. Germline V gene lookup returns CDR1 LNHNV and CDR2 YYDKDF (reference sequence). V lost 3 bases to trimming and J lost 5 bases; unmatched junction nucleotides: 2. The CDR3 DNA reads TGTGCCACCAGCAGGGACAGGGGGCCTACTGAAGCTTTCTTT. Translating it yields CATSRDRGPTEAFF.

The chain carries TRBV6-4 and TRBJ2-3, with 7 bases that match TRBD1. CDR3 length equals 14 residues. Germline lookup yields CDR1 MRHNA and CDR2 SNTAGT. Germline trimming cut 2 bases from V and 5 bases from J; bases unmatched to any gene: 4. The CDR3 bases are TGTGCCAGCAGTGACAGGGGGCATGAAGATACGCAGTATTTT. It encodes CASSDRGHEDTQYF.

The chain links TRBV28 to TRBJ1-1; 8 bases are shared with TRBD1. The V segment lost 8 bases and the J segment 4 bases; nucleotides outside the gene matches: 12. The length of the CDR3 is 15 residues. Germline V gene data show CDR1 as MDHEN and CDR2 as SYDVKM. The CDR3 sequence: CASFVGRGLPTEAFF. In nucleotides, the CDR3 is TGTGCCAGCTTTGTCGGCAGGGGGCTTCCCACTGAAGCTTTCTTT.

The sample holds a few counts of this clone. The chain combines TRBV27 with TRBJ2-7; TRBD2 agrees at 9 bases. The ends lost 5 bases at V and 0 bases at J; junction bases unmatched: 11. The length of the CDR3 is 17 residues. Germline V gene data show CDR1 as MNHEY and CDR2 as SMNVEV (reference sequence). The CDR3 loop reads CASSLRGAGGGSYEQYF. In DNA form, the CDR3 reads TGTGCCAGCAGTCTCCGCGGGGCGGGGGGGGGCTCCTACGAGCAGTACTTC.

There are a few counts of this clone. The rearrangement joins TRBV2 to TRBJ2-3, with TRBD2 matching over 10 bases. The CDR3 runs to 15 residues. J gave up 4 bases and V 6 bases, and 7 bases lay outside the gene matches. Germline V gives CDR1 SNHLY, CDR2 FYNNEI. The CDR3 here is CASRKGGLASDTQYF. DNA for the CDR3: TGTGCCAGCAGGAAGGGGGGACTAGCGTCAGATACGCAGTATTTT.

This clone was seen a few times. The chain recombines TRBV27 with TRBJ1-1; 7 bases map to TRBD1. Per germline, CDR1 MNHEY and CDR2 SMNVEV (reference sequence). The CDR3 is made up of 14 amino acids. The J segment lost 2 bases and the V segment lost 3 bases, leaving 3 bases of the junction unmatched. DNA of the CDR3: TGTGCCAGCAGTTTGGACAGGTTTAACACTGAAGCTTTCTTT. It encodes CASSLDRFNTEAFF.

In its sample, this clone was seen many times. This sequence joins TRBV7-2 and TRBJ1-2, with D possibly matching TRBD1 (6 bases). The length of the CDR3 is 14 residues. Looked up from germline, CDR1 is SGHTA and CDR2 is FQGNSA. V gave up 7 bases and J gave up 2 bases, with 14 bases separating them. CDR3 DNA: TGTGCCAGCACCCCAGGGGTCCCCAACTATGGCTACACCTTC. Protein product: CASTPGVPNYGYTF.